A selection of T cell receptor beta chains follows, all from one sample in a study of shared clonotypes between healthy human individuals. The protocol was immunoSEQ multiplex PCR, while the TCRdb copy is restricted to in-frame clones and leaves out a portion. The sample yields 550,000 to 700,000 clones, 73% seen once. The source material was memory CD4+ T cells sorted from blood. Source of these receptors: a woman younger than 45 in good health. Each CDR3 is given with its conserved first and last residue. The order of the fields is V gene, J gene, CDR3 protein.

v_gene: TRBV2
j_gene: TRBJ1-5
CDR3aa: CASSEGAALNQPQHF

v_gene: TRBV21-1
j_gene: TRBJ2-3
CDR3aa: CASSKEVERESTDTQYF

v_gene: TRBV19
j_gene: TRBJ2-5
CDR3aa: CASTARGQETQYF

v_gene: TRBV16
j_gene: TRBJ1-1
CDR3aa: CASSQYRDLKAGTEAFF

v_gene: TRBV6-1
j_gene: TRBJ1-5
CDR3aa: CASSDRGQVQPQHF

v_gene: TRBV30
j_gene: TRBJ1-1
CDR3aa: CAWSVRGVRTEAFF

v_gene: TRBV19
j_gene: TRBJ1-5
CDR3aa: CASSSQEIMPQHF

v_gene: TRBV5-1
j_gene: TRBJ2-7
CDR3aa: CASSLSTTPYEQYF

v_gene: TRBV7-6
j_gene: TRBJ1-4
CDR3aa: CASSTPETGVNEKLFF

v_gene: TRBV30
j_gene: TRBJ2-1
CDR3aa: CAWQKGVSYNEQFF